This TCR beta chain was obtained from a study of a mutant IDH1 vaccine in newly diagnosed glioma. Study at large: Visits designated V12 and V13 were conducted at weeks 35 and 47, respectively.

Study-level results: Induction of immune responses by the vaccine occurred in 93.3% of patients.

Germline assignment: CDR1 SGHDN and CDR2 FVKESK. CDR3 length: 13 amino acids. The V and J ends lost 4 bases and 8 bases respectively, with 11 bases between them. Profiled with immunoSEQ multiplex PCR; TCRdb holds only in-frame clones, not every one. The sample has roughly 32,000 clones, roughly 89% seen once; the top ten hold 2% to 2.5%. Of note for this clone: Antigen specificity is unknown.

The sample's time point: week 47, end of study. Doses comprised 300 ug of mutant IDH1 20-mer peptide each, plus topical imiquimod. Diagnosis in the donors showed new WHO grade 3 or 4 astrocytomas that were IDH1-mutant and ATRX-lost. Sample: PBMCs, taken from a glioma patient whose treatment included an IDH1 peptide vaccine. The chain recombines TRBV14 with TRBJ1-4, with D possibly being TRBD1 (5 bases). The receptor was derived from a man in his forties or fifties with glioma. The chain's CDR3 is CASSRGEGEKLFF. The CDR3 coding sequence is TGTGCCAGCAGCCGGGGGGAAGGCGAAAAACTGTTTTTT.